This is a list of T cell receptor beta chains from one sample in a study of cytomegalovirus exposure and HLA in healthy donors. This table comes from immunoSEQ multiplex PCR, and its TCRdb copy is limited to in-frame clones, with some not included. The data contain more than 45,000 clones, roughly 94% of them seen just once; the ten biggest clones take up around 2%. The sample was PBMCs. Source of these receptors: a man younger than 35 in good health and CMV-seronegative. Each CDR3 is given with its conserved first and last residue. Fields, in order: clone size, J gene, V gene, CDR3 length, D gene, CDR3 DNA, CDR3 protein. D genes are given only for firm matches. The size field is filled for only some rows; it gives once, few, many or a size class.

clone_size: -; j_call: TRBJ2-5; v_call: TRBV7-8; cdr3_length: 13; d_call: -; cdr3_nt: TGTGCCAGCAGCTGGACAGTTCCCGAGACCCAGTACTTC; cdr3_aa: CASSWTVPETQYF
clone_size: -; j_call: TRBJ2-2; v_call: TRBV29-1; cdr3_length: 15; d_call: -; cdr3_nt: TGCAGCGTTGAAGATCGCGGAACCATGGCCGGGGAGCTGTTTTTT; cdr3_aa: CSVEDRGTMAGELFF
clone_size: -; j_call: TRBJ2-3; v_call: TRBV6-5; cdr3_length: 15; d_call: TRBD2; cdr3_nt: TGTGCCAGCAGACGAGGGGGGACTAGCGGAAATACGCAGTATTTT; cdr3_aa: CASRRGGTSGNTQYF
clone_size: -; j_call: TRBJ2-7; v_call: TRBV29-1; cdr3_length: 14; d_call: TRBD1; cdr3_nt: TGCAGCGTCCAAGGGACAGGGTCGTCCCACGAGCAGTACTTC; cdr3_aa: CSVQGTGSSHEQYF
clone_size: -; j_call: TRBJ1-1; v_call: TRBV30; cdr3_length: 16; d_call: TRBD1; cdr3_nt: TGTGCCTGGAGCCCTGGGACAGGGTATATTAGCACTGAAGCTTTCTTT; cdr3_aa: CAWSPGTGYISTEAFF
clone_size: -; j_call: TRBJ2-7; v_call: TRBV7-6; cdr3_length: 15; d_call: TRBD1; cdr3_nt: TGTGCCAGCAGCTTAGGGACAGGGGGTCCCCTCGAGCAGTACTTC; cdr3_aa: CASSLGTGGPLEQYF
clone_size: -; j_call: TRBJ1-1; v_call: TRBV19; cdr3_length: 16; d_call: -; cdr3_nt: TGTGCCAGTATACAGGAAAGAGGGGGTATGAACACTGAAGCTTTCTTT; cdr3_aa: CASIQERGGMNTEAFF
clone_size: once; j_call: TRBJ2-7; v_call: TRBV7-7; cdr3_length: 13; d_call: -; cdr3_nt: TGTGCCAGCAGCCCCAGCCCCGGGTACGAGCAGTACTTC; cdr3_aa: CASSPSPGYEQYF
clone_size: once; j_call: TRBJ1-2; v_call: TRBV20-1; cdr3_length: 11; d_call: TRBD1; cdr3_nt: TGCAGGGGACAGGGGGCCTATGGCTACACCTTC; cdr3_aa: CRGQGAYGYTF
clone_size: once; j_call: TRBJ2-3; v_call: TRBV28; cdr3_length: 14; d_call: -; cdr3_nt: TGTGCCAGCAGTTTTGCGGGCCGCACAGATACGCAGTATTTT; cdr3_aa: CASSFAGRTDTQYF
clone_size: -; j_call: TRBJ1-3; v_call: TRBV27; cdr3_length: 15; d_call: -; cdr3_nt: TGTGCCAGCGCCCCAGGGGCTATGGGGGGAAACACCATATATTTT; cdr3_aa: CASAPGAMGGNTIYF
clone_size: -; j_call: TRBJ2-5; v_call: TRBV13; cdr3_length: 13; d_call: -; cdr3_nt: TGTGCCAGCAAGCTGGGAGCGGGAGAGACCCAGTACTTC; cdr3_aa: CASKLGAGETQYF
clone_size: -; j_call: TRBJ2-5; v_call: TRBV7-7; cdr3_length: 16; d_call: TRBD2; cdr3_nt: TGTGCCAGCAGCTTAGGGGCTAGCGGGAGTGGAAAGACCCAGTACTTC; cdr3_aa: CASSLGASGSGKTQYF
clone_size: -; j_call: TRBJ2-3; v_call: TRBV11-2; cdr3_length: 15; d_call: TRBD2; cdr3_nt: TGTGCCAGCAGCTTATGGGGACTAGCTAAAGATACGCAGTATTTT; cdr3_aa: CASSLWGLAKDTQYF
clone_size: -; j_call: TRBJ1-1; v_call: TRBV7-6; cdr3_length: 11; d_call: -; cdr3_nt: TGTGCCAGCAGTCGAGGCGGGGAAGCTTTCTTT; cdr3_aa: CASSRGGEAFF
clone_size: -; j_call: TRBJ2-1; v_call: TRBV5-1; cdr3_length: 15; d_call: TRBD2; cdr3_nt: TGCGCCAGCAGCTTGCCGGGACTAGCCTACAATGAGCAGTTCTTC; cdr3_aa: CASSLPGLAYNEQFF
clone_size: -; j_call: TRBJ2-7; v_call: TRBV14; cdr3_length: 15; d_call: -; cdr3_nt: TGTGCCAGCAGCCAAGCTTGGGGGGGCTTAAACGAGCAGTACTTC; cdr3_aa: CASSQAWGGLNEQYF
clone_size: -; j_call: TRBJ2-4; v_call: TRBV5-8; cdr3_length: 16; d_call: -; cdr3_nt: TGTGCCAGCAGCGGGGGCCGGGACTATATTAAAAACATTCAGTACTTC; cdr3_aa: CASSGGRDYIKNIQYF
clone_size: -; j_call: TRBJ1-2; v_call: TRBV11-3; cdr3_length: 15; d_call: TRBD1; cdr3_nt: TGTGCCAGCAGCTTATGGGACAGTACTAACTATGGCTACACCTTC; cdr3_aa: CASSLWDSTNYGYTF
clone_size: -; j_call: TRBJ2-1; v_call: TRBV27; cdr3_length: 16; d_call: TRBD2; cdr3_nt: TGTGCCAGCAGCCCAGCGGGGGGACGGGGGGTAAATGAGCAGTTCTTC; cdr3_aa: CASSPAGGRGVNEQFF
clone_size: -; j_call: TRBJ1-2; v_call: TRBV15; cdr3_length: 15; d_call: -; cdr3_nt: TGTGCCACCAGCAGAGCCGCGACAGAGGTAGGAGGCTACACCTTC; cdr3_aa: CATSRAATEVGGYTF
clone_size: -; j_call: TRBJ2-7; v_call: TRBV2; cdr3_length: 15; d_call: TRBD1; cdr3_nt: TGTGCCAGCAGTTGGGACAGCCGGGACTCCTACGAGCAGTACTTC; cdr3_aa: CASSWDSRDSYEQYF
clone_size: -; j_call: TRBJ1-2; v_call: TRBV7-2; cdr3_length: 14; d_call: -; cdr3_nt: TGTGCCAGCAGTTCGTCTGGGGGGGTCTATGGCTACACCTTC; cdr3_aa: CASSSSGGVYGYTF
clone_size: -; j_call: TRBJ2-3; v_call: TRBV15; cdr3_length: 13; d_call: -; cdr3_nt: TGTGCCACCAGCAGAGACCGGGTAGATACGCAGTATTTT; cdr3_aa: CATSRDRVDTQYF
clone_size: -; j_call: TRBJ2-7; v_call: TRBV5-5; cdr3_length: 13; d_call: -; cdr3_nt: TGTGCCAGCAGCTTGGGTAGCTCCTACGAGCAGTACTTC; cdr3_aa: CASSLGSSYEQYF
clone_size: -; j_call: TRBJ1-5; v_call: TRBV10-2; cdr3_length: 14; d_call: -; cdr3_nt: TGCGCCAGCAGTGAACAAGGGGGCAATCAGCCCCAGCATTTT; cdr3_aa: CASSEQGGNQPQHF
clone_size: once; j_call: TRBJ1-2; v_call: TRBV19; cdr3_length: 13; d_call: -; cdr3_nt: TGTGCCAGTAGTCCGGGGAGGGACGGAGATTACACCTTC; cdr3_aa: CASSPGRDGDYTF
clone_size: -; j_call: TRBJ2-2; v_call: TRBV28; cdr3_length: 14; d_call: -; cdr3_nt: TGTGCCAGCACCCGGATCATGTTCGGGGGGGAGCTGTTTTTT; cdr3_aa: CASTRIMFGGELFF
clone_size: -; j_call: TRBJ2-7; v_call: TRBV6-1; cdr3_length: 13; d_call: -; cdr3_nt: TGTGCCAGCAGGGGCGGGACGGCCTACGAGCAGTACTTC; cdr3_aa: CASRGGTAYEQYF
clone_size: -; j_call: TRBJ2-1; v_call: TRBV30; cdr3_length: 15; d_call: -; cdr3_nt: TGTGCCTGGAGTGAAGGAATAGCGAGGGGGATTGAGCAGTTCTTC; cdr3_aa: CAWSEGIARGIEQFF
clone_size: -; j_call: TRBJ2-7; v_call: TRBV14; cdr3_length: 15; d_call: -; cdr3_nt: TGTGCCAGCAGCCAAGGGAGCGGGCCGACCTACGAGCAGTACTTC; cdr3_aa: CASSQGSGPTYEQYF
clone_size: -; j_call: TRBJ1-2; v_call: TRBV4-3; cdr3_length: 17; d_call: -; cdr3_nt: TGCGCCAGCAGCCCGAGTGACAGTGCTTCTGGGGTCTATGGCTACACCTTC; cdr3_aa: CASSPSDSASGVYGYTF